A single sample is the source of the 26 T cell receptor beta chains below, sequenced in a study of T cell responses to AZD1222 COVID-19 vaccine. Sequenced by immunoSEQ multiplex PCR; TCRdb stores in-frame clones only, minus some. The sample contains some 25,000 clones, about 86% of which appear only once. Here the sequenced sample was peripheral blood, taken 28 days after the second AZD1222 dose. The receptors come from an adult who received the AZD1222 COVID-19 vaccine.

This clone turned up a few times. In DNA, the CDR3 is TGTGCCAGCAGCAGAATGACAGGGGGCTACACTGAAGCTTTCTTT. This translates into CASSRMTGGYTEAFF. V and J are TRBV7-8 and TRBJ1-1; 10 bases align to TRBD1. Looked up from germline, CDR1 is SGHVS and CDR2 is FQNEAQ. The J segment lost 3 bases and the V segment lost 5 bases, leaving 6 bases of the junction unmatched. The length of the CDR3 is 15 residues.

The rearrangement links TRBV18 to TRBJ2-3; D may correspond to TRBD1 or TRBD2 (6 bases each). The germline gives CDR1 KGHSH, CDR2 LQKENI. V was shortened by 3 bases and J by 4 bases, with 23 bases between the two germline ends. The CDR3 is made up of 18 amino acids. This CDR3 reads CASSPPGAGGKGADTQYF. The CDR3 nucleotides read TGTGCCAGCTCACCTCCGGGAGCTGGGGGAAAGGGGGCAGATACGCAGTATTTT.

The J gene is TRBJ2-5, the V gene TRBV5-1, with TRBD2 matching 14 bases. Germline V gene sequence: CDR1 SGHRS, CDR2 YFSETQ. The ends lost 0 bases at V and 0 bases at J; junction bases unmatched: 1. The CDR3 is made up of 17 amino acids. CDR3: CASSLGLAGGNQETQYF. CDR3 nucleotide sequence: TGCGCCAGCAGCTTGGGACTAGCGGGGGGGAACCAAGAGACCCAGTACTTC.

CDR3 DNA sequence: TGTGCCAGCAGCCCACAGCCAGGATTAGGGACCCAGTACTTC. Residues: CASSPQPGLGTQYF. The chain recombines TRBV7-3 with TRBJ2-5; no reliable D call. V lost 5 bases and J lost 7, with 17 bases in between. The CDR3 is 14 residues long. Germline V gene sequence: CDR1 SGHTA, CDR2 FQGTGA.

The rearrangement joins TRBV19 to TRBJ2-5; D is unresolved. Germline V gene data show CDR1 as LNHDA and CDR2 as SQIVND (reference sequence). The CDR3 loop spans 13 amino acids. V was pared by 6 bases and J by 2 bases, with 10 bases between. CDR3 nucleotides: TGTGCCAGTAGCAGTGCGCAGCAAGAGACCCAGTACTTC. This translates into CASSSAQQETQYF.

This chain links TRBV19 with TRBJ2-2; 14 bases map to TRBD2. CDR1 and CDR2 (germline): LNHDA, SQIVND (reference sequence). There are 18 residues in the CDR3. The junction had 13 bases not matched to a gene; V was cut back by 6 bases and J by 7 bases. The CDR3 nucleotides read TGTGCCAGTAGGAAGACTAGCGGGAGGGCCGGTGGGGTCGGGGAGCTGTTTTTT. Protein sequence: CASRKTSGRAGGVGELFF.

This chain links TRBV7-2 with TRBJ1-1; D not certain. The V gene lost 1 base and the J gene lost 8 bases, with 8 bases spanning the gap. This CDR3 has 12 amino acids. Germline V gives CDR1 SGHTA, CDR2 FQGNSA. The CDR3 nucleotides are TGTGCCAGCAGCTTAGGGCGCGCAGAAGCTTTCTTT. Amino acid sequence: CASSLGRAEAFF.

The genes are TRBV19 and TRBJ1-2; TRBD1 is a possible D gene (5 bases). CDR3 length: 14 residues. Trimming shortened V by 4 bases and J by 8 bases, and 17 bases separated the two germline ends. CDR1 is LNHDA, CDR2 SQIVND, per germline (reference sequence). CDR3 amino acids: CASSNTFGRAGYTF. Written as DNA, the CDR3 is TGTGCCAGTAGTAACACGTTTGGCAGGGCCGGCTACACCTTC.

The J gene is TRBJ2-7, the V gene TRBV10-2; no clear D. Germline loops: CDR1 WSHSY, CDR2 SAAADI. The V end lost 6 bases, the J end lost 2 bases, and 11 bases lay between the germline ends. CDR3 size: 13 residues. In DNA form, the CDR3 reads TGCGCCAGCAGGCAAGACCCAGCCTACGAGCAGTACTTC. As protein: CASRQDPAYEQYF.

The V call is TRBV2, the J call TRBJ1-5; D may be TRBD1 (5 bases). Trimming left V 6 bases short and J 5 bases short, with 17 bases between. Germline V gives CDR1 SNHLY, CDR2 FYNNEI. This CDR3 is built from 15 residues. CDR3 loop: CASSPRDRRDQPQHF. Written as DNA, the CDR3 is TGTGCCAGCAGCCCCCGGGACCGACGGGATCAGCCCCAGCATTTT.

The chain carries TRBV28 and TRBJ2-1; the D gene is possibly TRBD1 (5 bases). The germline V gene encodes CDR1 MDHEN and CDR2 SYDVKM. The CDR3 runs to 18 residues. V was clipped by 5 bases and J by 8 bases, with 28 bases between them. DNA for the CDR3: TGTGCCAGCAGTCCCTGGGGCGGAGCCGTGGGTCGGACGGATGAGCAGTTCTTC. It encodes CASSPWGGAVGRTDEQFF.

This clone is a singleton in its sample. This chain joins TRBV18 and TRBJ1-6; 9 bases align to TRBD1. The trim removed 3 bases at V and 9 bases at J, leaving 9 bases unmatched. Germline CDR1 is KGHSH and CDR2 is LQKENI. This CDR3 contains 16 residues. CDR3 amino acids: CASSPGQGVYFSPLHF. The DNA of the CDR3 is TGTGCCAGCTCACCGGGACAGGGCGTGTATTTTTCACCCCTCCACTTT.

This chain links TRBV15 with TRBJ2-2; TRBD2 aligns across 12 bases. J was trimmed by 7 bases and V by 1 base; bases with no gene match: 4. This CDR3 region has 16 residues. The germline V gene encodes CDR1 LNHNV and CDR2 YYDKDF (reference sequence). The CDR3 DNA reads TGTGCCACCAGCAGAGTTTCGGGACTAGCGGGCGGGGAGCTGTTTTTT. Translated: CATSRVSGLAGGELFF.

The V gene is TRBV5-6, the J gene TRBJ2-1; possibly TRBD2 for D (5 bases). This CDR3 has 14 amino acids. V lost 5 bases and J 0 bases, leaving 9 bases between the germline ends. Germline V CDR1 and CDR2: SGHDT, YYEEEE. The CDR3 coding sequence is TGTGCCAGCAGAGGAGGTTACTCCTACAATGAGCAGTTCTTC. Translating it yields CASRGGYSYNEQFF.

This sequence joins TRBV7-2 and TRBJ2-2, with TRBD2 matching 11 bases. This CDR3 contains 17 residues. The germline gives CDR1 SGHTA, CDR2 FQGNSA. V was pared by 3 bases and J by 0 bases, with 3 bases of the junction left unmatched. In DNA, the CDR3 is TGTGCCAGCAGCTTGACTAGCGGGAACGCGAACACCGGGGAGCTGTTTTTT. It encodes CASSLTSGNANTGELFF.

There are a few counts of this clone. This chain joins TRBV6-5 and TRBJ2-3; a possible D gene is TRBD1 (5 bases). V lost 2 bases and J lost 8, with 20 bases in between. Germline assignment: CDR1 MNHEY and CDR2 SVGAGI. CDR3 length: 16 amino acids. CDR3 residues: CASSYGRAGKPGTQYF. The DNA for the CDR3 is TGTGCCAGCAGTTACGGACGTGCAGGGAAACCGGGTACGCAGTATTTT.

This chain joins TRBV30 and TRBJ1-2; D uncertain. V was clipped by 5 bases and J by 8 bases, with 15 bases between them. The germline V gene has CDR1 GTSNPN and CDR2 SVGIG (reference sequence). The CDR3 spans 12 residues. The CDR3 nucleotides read TGTGCCTGGGTAGTGAGTCGGGGAGGCTACACCTTC. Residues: CAWVVSRGGYTF.

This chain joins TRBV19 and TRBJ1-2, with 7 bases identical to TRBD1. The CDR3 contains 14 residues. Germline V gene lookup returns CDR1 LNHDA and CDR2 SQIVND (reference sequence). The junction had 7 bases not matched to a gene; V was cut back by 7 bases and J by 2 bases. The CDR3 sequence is CASNQRGQNYGYTF. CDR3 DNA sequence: TGTGCCAGTAACCAGAGGGGGCAAAACTATGGCTACACCTTC.

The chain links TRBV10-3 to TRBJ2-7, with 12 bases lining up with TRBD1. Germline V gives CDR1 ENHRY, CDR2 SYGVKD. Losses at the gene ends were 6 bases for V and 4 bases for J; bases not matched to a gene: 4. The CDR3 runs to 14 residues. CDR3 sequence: CAIREGQGAYEQYF. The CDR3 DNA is TGTGCCATCAGGGAGGGACAGGGGGCTTACGAGCAGTACTTC.

This CDR3 reads CSARGVGAFF. As DNA, the CDR3 is TGCAGTGCTAGGGGGGTTGGAGCTTTCTTT. This chain connects TRBV20-1 to TRBJ1-1, with D perhaps TRBD1 (5 bases). Germline CDR1 DFQATT, CDR2 SNEGSKA (reference sequence). V lost 3 bases to trimming and J lost 10 bases, with 9 bases between them. CDR3 size: 10 residues.

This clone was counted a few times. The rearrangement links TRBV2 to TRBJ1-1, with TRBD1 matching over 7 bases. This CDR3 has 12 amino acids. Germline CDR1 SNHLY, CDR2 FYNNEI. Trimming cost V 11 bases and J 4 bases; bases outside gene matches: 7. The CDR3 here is CADRGLGTEAFF. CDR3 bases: TGTGCCGATAGGGGGCTAGGCACTGAAGCTTTCTTT.

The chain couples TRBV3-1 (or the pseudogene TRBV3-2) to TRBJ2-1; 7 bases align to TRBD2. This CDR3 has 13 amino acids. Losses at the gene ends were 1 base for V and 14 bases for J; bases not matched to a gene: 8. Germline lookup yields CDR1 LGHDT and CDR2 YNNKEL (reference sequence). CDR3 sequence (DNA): TGTGCCAGCAGCCAAGTGGTCGGCGGGAGCAAGTTCTTC. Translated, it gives CASSQVVGGSKFF.

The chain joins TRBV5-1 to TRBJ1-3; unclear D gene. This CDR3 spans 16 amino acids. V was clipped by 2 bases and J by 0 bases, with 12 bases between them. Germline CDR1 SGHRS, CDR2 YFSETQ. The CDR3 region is CASSFEPGDSGNTIYF. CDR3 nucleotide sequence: TGCGCCAGCAGCTTTGAACCGGGCGACTCTGGAAACACCATATATTTT.

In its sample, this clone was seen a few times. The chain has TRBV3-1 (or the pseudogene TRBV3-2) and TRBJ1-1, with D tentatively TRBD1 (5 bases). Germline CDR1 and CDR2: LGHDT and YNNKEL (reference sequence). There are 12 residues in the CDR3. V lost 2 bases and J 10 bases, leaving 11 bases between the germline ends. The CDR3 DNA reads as TGTGCCAGCAGCCAATACGGGACGATAGCTTTCTTT. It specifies CASSQYGTIAFF.

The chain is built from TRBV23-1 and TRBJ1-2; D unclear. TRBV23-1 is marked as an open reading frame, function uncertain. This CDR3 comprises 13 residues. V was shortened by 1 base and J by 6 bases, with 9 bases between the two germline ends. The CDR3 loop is CASSQWFSHGYTF. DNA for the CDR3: TGCGCCAGCAGTCAATGGTTCTCACATGGCTACACCTTC.

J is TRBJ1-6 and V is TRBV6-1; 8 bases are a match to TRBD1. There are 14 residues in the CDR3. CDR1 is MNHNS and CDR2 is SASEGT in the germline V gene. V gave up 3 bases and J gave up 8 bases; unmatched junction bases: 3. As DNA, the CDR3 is TGTGCCAGCAGTGACAGGGGGCGCGATTCACCCCTCCACTTT. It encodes CASSDRGRDSPLHF.